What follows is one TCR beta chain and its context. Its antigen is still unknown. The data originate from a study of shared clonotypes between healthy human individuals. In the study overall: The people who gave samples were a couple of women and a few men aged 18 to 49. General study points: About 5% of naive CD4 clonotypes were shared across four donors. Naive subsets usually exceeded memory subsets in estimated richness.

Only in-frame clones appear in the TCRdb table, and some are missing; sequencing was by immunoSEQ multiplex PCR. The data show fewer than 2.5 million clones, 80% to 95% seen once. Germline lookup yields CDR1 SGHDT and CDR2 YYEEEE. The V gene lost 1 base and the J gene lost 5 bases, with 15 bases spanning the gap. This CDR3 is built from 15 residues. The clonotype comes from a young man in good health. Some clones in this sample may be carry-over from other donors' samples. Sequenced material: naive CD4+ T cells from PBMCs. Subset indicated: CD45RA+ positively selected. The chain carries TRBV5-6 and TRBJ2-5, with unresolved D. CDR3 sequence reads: CASSLNPARPETQYF. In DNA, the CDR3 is TGTGCCAGCAGCTTGAATCCCGCTAGGCCGGAGACCCAGTACTTC.